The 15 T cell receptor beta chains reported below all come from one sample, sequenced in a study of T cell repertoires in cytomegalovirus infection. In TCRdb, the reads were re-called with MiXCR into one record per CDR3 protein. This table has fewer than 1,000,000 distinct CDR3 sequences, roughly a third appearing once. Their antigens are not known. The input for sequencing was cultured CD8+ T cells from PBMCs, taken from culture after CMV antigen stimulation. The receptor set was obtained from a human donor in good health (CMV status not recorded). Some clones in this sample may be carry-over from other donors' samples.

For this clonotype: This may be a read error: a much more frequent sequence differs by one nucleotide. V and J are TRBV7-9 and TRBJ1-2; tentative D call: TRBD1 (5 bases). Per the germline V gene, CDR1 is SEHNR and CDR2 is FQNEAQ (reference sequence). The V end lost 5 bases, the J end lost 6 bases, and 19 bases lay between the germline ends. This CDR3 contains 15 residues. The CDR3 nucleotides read TGTGCCAGCAGCAGGTCAATCATGGGGCCCGATGGCTACACCTTC. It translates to CASSRSIMGPDGYTF.

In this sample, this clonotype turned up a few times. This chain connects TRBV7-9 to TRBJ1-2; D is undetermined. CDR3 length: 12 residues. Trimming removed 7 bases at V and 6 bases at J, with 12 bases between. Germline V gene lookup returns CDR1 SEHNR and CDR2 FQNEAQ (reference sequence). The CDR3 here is CASTQPGDGYTF. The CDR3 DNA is TGTGCCAGCACCCAGCCCGGAGATGGCTACACCTTC.

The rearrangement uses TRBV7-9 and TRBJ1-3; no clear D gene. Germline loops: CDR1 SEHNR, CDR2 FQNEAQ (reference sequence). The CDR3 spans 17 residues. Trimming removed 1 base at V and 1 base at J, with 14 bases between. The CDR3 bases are TGTGCCAGCAGCTTAGGGGCAGCCCAATGGTCTGGAAACACCATATATTTT. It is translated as CASSLGAAQWSGNTIYF.

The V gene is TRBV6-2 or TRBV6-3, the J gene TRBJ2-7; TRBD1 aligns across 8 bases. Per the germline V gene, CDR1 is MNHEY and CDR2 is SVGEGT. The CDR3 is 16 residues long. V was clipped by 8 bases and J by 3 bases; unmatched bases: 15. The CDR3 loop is CASYGSYRGRNYEQYV. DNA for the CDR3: TGTGCCAGCTACGGTTCCTACAGGGGGAGGAACTACGAGCAGTACGTC.

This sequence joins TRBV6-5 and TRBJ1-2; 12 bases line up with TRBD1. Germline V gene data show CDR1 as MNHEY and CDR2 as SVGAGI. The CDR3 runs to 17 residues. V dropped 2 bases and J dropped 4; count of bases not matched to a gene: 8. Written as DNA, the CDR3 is TGTGCCAGCAGTTACGGGACAGGGGGCGCTTCGATCTATGGCTACACCTTC. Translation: CASSYGTGGASIYGYTF.

The CDR3 loop reads CASSRISGGAWDTQYF. CDR3 DNA sequence: TGTGCCAGCAGTCGGATCAGCGGGGGGGCCTGGGATACGCAGTATTTT. The chain has TRBV12-3 or TRBV12-4 and TRBJ2-3, with TRBD2 matching 10 bases. V shed 5 bases and J 6 bases; nucleotides not matched to a gene: 11. This CDR3 has 16 amino acids.

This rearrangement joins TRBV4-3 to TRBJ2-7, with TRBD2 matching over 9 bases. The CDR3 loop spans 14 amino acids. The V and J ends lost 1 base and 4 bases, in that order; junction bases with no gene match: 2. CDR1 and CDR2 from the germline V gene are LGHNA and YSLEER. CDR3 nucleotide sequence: TGCGCCAGCAGCCAAGTAGCGGGGGAATACGAGCAGTACGTC. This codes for CASSQVAGEYEQYV.

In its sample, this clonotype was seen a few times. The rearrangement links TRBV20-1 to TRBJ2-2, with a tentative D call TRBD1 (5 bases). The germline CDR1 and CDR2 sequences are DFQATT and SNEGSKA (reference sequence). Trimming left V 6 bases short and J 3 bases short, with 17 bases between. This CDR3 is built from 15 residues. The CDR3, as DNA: TGCAGTGCCGAAACTGACAGATTCGACACCGGGGAGCTGTTTTTT. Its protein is CSAETDRFDTGELFF.

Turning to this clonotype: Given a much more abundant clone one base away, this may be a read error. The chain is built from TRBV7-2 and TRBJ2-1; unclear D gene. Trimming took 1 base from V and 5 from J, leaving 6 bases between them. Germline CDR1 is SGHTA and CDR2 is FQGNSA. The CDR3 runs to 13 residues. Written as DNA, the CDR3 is TGTGCCAGCAGCTTAGTGGTAGACAATGAGCAGTTCTTC. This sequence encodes CASSLVVDNEQFF.

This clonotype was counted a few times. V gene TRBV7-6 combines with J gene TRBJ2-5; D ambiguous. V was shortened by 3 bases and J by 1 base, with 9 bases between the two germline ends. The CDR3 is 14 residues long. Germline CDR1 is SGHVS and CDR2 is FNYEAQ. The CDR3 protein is CASSLRHPQETQYF. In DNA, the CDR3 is TGTGCCAGCAGCTTGAGACACCCCCAAGAGACCCAGTACTTC.

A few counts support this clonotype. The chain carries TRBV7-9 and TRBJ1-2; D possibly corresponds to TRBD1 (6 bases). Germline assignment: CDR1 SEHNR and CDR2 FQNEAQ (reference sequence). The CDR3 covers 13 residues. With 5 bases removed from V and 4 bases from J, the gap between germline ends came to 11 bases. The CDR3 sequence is CASSGRDTYGYTF. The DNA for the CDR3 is TGTGCCAGCAGCGGACGGGACACCTATGGCTACACCTTC.

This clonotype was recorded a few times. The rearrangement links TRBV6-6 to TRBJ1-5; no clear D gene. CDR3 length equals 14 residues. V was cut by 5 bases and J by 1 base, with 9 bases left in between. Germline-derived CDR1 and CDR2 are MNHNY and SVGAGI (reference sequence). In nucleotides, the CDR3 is TGTGCCAGCAGTGTCCCACGGAGCAATCAGCCCCAGCATTTT. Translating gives CASSVPRSNQPQHF.

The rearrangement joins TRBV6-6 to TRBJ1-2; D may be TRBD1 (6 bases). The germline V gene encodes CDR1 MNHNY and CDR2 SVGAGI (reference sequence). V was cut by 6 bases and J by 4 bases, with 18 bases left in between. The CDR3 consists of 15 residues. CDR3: CASSQTGIGSYGYTF. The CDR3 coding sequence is TGTGCCAGCAGCCAAACAGGGATCGGGAGCTATGGCTACACCTTC.

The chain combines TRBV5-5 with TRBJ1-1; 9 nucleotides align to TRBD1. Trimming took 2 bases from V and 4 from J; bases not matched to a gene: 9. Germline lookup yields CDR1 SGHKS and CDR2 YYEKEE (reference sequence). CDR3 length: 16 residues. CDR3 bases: TGTGCCAGCAGCTTTGATCCCCAGGGACAGGGCACTGAAGCTTTCTTT. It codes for CASSFDPQGQGTEAFF.

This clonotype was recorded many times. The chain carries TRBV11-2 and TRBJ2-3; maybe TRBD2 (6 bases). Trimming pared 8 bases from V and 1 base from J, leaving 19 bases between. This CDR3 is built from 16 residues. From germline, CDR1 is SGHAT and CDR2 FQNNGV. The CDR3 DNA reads TGTGCCAGCGCTCCCGGAGGAGGGGCCCGCACAGATACGCAGTATTTT. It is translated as CASAPGGGARTDTQYF. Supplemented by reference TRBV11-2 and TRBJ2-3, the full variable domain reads EAGVAQSPRYKIIEKRQSVAFWCNPISGHATLYWYQQILGQGPKLLIQFQNNGVVDDSQLPKDRFSAERLKGVDSTLKIQPAKLEDSAVYLCASAPGGGARTDTQYFGPGTRLTVL.